This TCR beta chain was observed in a study of cytomegalovirus exposure and HLA in healthy donors. The wider study: A later analysis reported the same platform for the 110 or so validation repertoires and the approximately 670 first-cohort repertoires.

To note about this clone: Its cognate antigen is unknown.

Between the trimmed V and J ends, which lost 0 bases and 1 base, there was a span of 13 bases. CDR3 length equals 18 residues. CDR1 and CDR2 (germline): ENHRY, SYGVKD. Study results and limitations: The study flagged 150 to 200 TCR beta chains as cytomegalovirus-associated.

Data came from immunoSEQ multiplex PCR; TCRdb stores just in-frame clones and leaves some out. Of approximately 220,000 clones in the sample, around nine tenths were seen once. This chain connects TRBV10-3 to TRBJ2-6; TRBD2 is a possible D gene (5 bases). Sequencing was carried out using PBMCs. This sequence originates from a young woman in good health and CMV-seronegative. In DNA form, the CDR3 reads TGTGCCATCAGTGAGTCCGGCGGGCGTTGGTCTGGGGCCAACGTCCTGACTTTC. Protein: CAISESGGRWSGANVLTF.